This T cell receptor (beta chain) was sequenced during a study of blood T cell repertoires in COVID-19 (TCRdb year 2020). For context, the study as a whole: Samples covering the acute and convalescent phases of COVID-19 were provided by collaborators in the United States, Italy and Spain. Where available, HLA class I and class II types were obtained from metadata supplied by the sample provider rather than from assay-based typing. Sample metadata almost always included a de-identified subject ID, COVID-19 status, age in years and sex. The dataset comprised deeply sampled blood TCRbeta repertoires from subjects exposed to, actively infected with, or recovered from COVID-19. The material from the prospective study consisted of cDNA or gDNA derived from T cells, B-cell-depleted T cells, or PBMCs. The repertoires were released in a freely available public database meant as a resource for research on the immune response to SARS-CoV-2. The samples were drawn from two sources: the first 160 participants of the ongoing ImmuneRACE study, and 1,200 or so subjects contributed by 6 global collaborators.

TCRbeta CDR3 regions were amplified from genomic DNA by means of the immunoSEQ Assay, a bias-controlled multiplex PCR. On the study's bioinformatics: Nucleated cell counts per sample were estimated from amplification of reference gene primers within the assay. To quantify the absolute abundance of each unique TCRbeta CDR3 rearrangement, sequence reads were collapsed and filtered. Productive Simpson clonality was computed per sample as the square root of Simpson's diversity index over productive rearrangements. This is the immuneACCESS table as TCRdb keeps it, with only in-frame sequences that have V and J called. A part of the clones is gone; compared with another copy, unresolved V genes explain less than half, and the rest is unexplained. That table is the source of V, J and clone size, and D and trimming were worked out from the DNA. For this sample the table gives under 350,000 clones, of which roughly 90% were detected only once. 1.7% of the sample belongs to the ten largest clones.

Enrolling through a virtual design, the prospective study's participants ranged in age from roughly 18 to 90 years and lived across roughly 24 United States geographic areas. In the prospective study, participants were assigned to cohorts based on the clinical history participants reported in a screening survey and a study questionnaire. Recovered participants in ImmuneRACE Cohort 3 were defined by two consecutive negative NP/OP PCR tests, clearance by a healthcare professional, or resolution of symptoms. Mobile phlebotomists in the prospective study collected whole blood, serum and a nasopharyngeal or oropharyngeal swab from every participant. Additional blood draws and questionnaires over a roughly two-month period could optionally be provided by prospective study participants. Blood samples from the prospective study were shipped frozen or at room temperature prior to DNA extraction. Findings and caveats that apply to the study as a whole: The quantity of clinical and demographic metadata differed by source and by participant and was supplied without curation.

CDR1 and CDR2 were assigned from the germline V gene as MRHNA and SNTAGT. The CDR3 sequence holds 15 residues, the cysteine and phenylalanine included. CDR3 DNA is the only sequence kept; it has 45 bases, read in frame from the first base. V is cut back by 7 bases and J by 7 bases, with 9 bases in the junction unmatched. Regarding this clone: This receptor's antigen is unknown. No base quality information exists; no much larger clone differs at one position.

The chain is made from TRBV6-4 and TRBJ1-4; 10 bases in between match TRBD1. What was sequenced was PBMCs or T cells enriched from blood (not recorded which). This TCR was recovered from a woman between 35 and 50 years old who had recovered from COVID-19. The CDR3 amino acid sequence is: CASIPPGQGIEKLFF. The DNA is as follows: TGTGCCAGCATTCCTCCGGGACAGGGGATTGAAAAACTGTTTTTT.